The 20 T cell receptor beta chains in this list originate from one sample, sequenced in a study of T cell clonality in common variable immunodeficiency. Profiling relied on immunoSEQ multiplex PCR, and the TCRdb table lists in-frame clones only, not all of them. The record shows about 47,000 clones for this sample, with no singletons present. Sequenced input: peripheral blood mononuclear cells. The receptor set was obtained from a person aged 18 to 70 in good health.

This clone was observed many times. CDR3 bases read: TGTGCCAGTATAGGCTGGGACAGGGGGACTGAA. Protein sequence: CASIGWDRGTE. The full CDR3 protein reads CASIGWDRGTEAFF. The genes are TRBV19 and TRBJ1-1, with TRBD1 matching over 11 bases. The read stops 3 residues short of the end of the CDR3; the missing end is completed from the germline J gene. Per the germline V gene, CDR1 is LNHDA and CDR2 is SQIVND (reference sequence). The CDR3 runs to 14 residues. V was clipped by 7 bases and J by 5 bases; unmatched bases: 6.

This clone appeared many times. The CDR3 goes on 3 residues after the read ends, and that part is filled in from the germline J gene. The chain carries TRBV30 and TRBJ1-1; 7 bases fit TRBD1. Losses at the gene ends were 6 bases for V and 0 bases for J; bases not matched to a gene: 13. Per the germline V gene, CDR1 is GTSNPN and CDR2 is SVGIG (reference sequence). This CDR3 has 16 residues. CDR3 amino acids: CACNLGQANMNTEAFF. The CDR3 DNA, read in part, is TGTGCCTGTAACCTCGGACAGGCGAATATGAACACTGAA.

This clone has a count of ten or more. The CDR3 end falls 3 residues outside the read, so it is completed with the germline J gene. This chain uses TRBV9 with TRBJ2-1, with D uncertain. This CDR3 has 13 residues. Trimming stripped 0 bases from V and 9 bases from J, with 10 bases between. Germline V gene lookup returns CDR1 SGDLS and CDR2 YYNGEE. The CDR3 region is CASSVGHGSEQFF. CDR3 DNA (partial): TGTGCCAGCAGCGTAGGTCATGGTAGTGAG.

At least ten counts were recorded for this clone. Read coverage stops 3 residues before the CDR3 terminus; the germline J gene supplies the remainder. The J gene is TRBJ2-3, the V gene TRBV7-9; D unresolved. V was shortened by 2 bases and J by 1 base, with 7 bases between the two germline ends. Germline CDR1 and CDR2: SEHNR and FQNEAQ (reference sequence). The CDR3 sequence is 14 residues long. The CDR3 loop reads CASSLFVGTDTQYF. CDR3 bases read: TGTGCCAGCAGCTTATTTGTAGGCACAGATACG. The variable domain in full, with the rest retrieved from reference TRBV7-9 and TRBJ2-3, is DTGVSQNPRHKITKRGQNVTFRCDPISEHNRLYWYRQTLGQGPEFLTYFQNEAQLEKSRLLSDRFSAERPKGSFSTLEIQRTEQGDSAMYLCASSLFVGTDTQYFGPGTRLTVL.

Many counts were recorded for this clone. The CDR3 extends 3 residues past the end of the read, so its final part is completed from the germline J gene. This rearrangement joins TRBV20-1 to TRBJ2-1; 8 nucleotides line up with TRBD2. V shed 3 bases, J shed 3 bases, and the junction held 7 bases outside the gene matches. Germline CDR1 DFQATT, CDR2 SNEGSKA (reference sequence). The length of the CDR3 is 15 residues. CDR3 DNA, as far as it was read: TGCAGTGCTAGGAGCGGGGGAGCAGACTACAATGAG. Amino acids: CSARSGGADYNE. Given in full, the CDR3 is CSARSGGADYNEQFF.

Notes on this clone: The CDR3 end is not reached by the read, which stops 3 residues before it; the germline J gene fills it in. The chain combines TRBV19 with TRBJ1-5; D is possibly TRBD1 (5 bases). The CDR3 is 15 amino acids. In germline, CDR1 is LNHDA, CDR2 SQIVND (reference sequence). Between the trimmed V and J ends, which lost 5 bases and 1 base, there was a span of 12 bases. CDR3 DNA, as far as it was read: TGTGCCAGTAGTTGGGGGGGAAGGAGCAATCAGCCC. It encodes CASSWGGRSNQP. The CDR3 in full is CASSWGGRSNQPQHF.

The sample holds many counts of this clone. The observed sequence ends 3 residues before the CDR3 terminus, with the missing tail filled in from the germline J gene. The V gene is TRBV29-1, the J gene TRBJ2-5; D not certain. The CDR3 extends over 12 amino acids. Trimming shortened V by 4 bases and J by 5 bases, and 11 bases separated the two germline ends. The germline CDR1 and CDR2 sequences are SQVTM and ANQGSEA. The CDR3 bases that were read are TGCAGCGTTGCGTCTAACTGGGAGACC. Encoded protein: CSVASNWET. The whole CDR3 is CSVASNWETQYF.

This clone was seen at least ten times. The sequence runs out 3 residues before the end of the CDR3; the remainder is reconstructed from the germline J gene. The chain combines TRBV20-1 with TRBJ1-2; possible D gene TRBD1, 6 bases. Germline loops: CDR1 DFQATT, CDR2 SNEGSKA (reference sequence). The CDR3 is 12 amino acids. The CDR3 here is CSASRGAVDYTF. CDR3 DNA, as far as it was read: TGCAGTGCCTCACGGGGGGCGGTGGAC.

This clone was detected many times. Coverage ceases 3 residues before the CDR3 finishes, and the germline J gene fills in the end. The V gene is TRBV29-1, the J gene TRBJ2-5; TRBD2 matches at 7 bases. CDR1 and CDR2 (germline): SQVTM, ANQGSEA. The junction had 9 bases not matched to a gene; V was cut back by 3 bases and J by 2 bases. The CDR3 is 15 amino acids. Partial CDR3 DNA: TGCAGCGTTGAGCTAGCGGACCTACAACAAGAGACC. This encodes CSVELADLQQET. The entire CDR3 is CSVELADLQQETQYF. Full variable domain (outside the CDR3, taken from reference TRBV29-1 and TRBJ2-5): SAVISQKPSRDICQRGTSLTIQCQVDSQVTMMFWYRQQPGQSLTLIATANQGSEATYESGFVIDKFPISRPNLTFSTLTVSNMSPEDSSIYLCSVELADLQQETQYFGPGTRLLVL.

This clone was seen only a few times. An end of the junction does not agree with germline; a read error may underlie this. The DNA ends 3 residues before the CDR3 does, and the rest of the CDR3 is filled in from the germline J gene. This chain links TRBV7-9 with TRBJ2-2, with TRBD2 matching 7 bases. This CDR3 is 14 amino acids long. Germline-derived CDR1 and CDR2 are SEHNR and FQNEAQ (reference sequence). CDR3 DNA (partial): TGTTCCAGCAGCTTAGGTGGGACTAATGAAAAG. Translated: CSSSLGGTNEK. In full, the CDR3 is CSSSLGGTNEKLFF.

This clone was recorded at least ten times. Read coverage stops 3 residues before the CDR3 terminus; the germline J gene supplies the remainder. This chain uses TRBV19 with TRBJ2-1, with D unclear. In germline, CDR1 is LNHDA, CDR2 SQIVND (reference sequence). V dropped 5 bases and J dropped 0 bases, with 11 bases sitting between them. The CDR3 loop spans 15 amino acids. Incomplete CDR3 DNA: TGTGCCAGTAGTGCAAGCGTTAGCTCCTACAATGAG. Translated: CASSASVSSYNE. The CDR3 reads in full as CASSASVSSYNEQFF. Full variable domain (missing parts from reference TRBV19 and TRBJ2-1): DGGITQSPKYLFRKEGQNVTLSCEQNLNHDAMYWYRQDPGQGLRLIYYSQIVNDFQKGDIAEGYSVSREKKESFPLTVTSAQKNPTAFYLCASSASVSSYNEQFFGPGTRLTVL.

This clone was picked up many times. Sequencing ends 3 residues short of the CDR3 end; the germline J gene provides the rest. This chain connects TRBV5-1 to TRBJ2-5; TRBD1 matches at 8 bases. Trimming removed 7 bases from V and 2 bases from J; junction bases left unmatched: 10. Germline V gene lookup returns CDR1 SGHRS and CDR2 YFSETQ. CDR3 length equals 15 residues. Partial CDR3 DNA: TGCGCCAGCTCCCAAATCGGACAGGGACAAGAGACC. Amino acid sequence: CASSQIGQGQET. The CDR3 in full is CASSQIGQGQETQYF.

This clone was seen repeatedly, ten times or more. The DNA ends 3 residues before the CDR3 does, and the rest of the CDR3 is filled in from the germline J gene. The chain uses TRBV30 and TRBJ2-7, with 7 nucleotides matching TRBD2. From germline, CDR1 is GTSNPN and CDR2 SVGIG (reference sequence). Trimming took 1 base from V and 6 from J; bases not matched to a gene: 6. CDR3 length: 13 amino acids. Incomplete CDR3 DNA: TGTGCCTGGAGTGGAGTTTCGGGGGGCGAG. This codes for CAWSGVSGGE. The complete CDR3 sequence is CAWSGVSGGEQYF. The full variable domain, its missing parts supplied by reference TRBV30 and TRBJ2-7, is SQTIHQWPATLVQPVGSPLSLECTVEGTSNPNLYWYRQAAGRGLQLLFYSVGIGQISSEVPQNLSASRPQDRQFILSSKKLLLSDSGFYLCAWSGVSGGEQYFGPGTRLTVT.

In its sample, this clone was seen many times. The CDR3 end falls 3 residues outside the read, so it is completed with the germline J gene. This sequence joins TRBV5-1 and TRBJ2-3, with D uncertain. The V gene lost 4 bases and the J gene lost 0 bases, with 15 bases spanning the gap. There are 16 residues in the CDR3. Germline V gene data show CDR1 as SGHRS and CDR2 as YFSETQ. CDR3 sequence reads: CASSPGWRRSTDTQYF. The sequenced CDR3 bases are TGCGCCAGCAGCCCCGGGTGGCGTAGAAGCACAGATACG.

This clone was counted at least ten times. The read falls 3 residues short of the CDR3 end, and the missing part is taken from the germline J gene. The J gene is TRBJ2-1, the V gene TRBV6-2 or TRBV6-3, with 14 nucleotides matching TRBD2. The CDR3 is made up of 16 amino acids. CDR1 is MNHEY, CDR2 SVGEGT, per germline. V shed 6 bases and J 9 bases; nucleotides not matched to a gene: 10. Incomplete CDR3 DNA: TGTGCCAGCAGCCAGACTAGCGGGAGGGCCATCGGTGAG. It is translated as CASSQTSGRAIGE. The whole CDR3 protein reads CASSQTSGRAIGEQFF.

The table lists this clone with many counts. CDR3 bases read: TGTGCCAGCAGTGAAGATTCCGGGACACATCAGCCC. Its translation: CASSEDSGTHQP. The whole CDR3 region reads CASSEDSGTHQPQHF. V usage is TRBV6-1 and J usage is TRBJ1-5; tentatively, D is TRBD1 (6 bases). Read sequence stops 3 residues before the CDR3 end, and the germline J gene provides the missing end. V was clipped by 1 base and J by 5 bases, with 12 bases between them. The CDR3 spans 15 residues. From germline, CDR1 is MNHNS and CDR2 SASEGT.

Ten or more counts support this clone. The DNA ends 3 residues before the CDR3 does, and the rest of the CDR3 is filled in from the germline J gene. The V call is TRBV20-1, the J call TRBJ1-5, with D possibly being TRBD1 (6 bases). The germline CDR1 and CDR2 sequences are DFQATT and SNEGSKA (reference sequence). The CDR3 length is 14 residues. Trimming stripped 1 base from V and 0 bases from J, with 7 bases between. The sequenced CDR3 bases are TGCAGTGCTAGAGGGACAGTTAGCAATCAGCCC. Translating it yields CSARGTVSNQP. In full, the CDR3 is CSARGTVSNQPQHF.

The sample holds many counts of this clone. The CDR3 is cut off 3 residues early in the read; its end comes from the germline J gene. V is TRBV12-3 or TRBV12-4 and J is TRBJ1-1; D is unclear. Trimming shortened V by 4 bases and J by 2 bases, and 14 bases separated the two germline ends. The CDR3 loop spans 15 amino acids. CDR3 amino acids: CASSSLAGSNTEAFF. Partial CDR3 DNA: TGTGCCAGCAGTTCTCTAGCAGGAAGTAACACTGAA.

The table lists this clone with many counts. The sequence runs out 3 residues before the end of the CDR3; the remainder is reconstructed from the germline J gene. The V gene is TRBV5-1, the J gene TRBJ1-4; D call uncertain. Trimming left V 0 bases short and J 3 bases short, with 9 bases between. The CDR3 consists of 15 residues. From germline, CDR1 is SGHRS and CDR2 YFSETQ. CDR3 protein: CASSLDDEANEKLFF. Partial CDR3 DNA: TGCGCCAGCAGCTTGGATGATGAGGCTAATGAAAAA.

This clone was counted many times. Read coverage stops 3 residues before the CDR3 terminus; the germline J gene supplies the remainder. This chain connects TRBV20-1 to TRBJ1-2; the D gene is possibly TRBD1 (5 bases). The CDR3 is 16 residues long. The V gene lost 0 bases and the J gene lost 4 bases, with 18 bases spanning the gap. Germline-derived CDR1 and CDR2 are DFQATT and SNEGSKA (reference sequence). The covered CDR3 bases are TGCAGTGCTAGAGATAGATATGAACAGGCGACCTATGGC. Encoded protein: CSARDRYEQATYG. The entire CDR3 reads CSARDRYEQATYGYTF.